This T cell receptor beta chain was documented in a study of T cell clones after liver transplantation. On the study more broadly: Liver transplant recipients had immunosuppression withdrawal attempted within 2 years.

Germline V lookup: CDR1 SEHNR, CDR2 FQNEAQ (reference sequence). The CDR3 runs to 14 residues. The germline V and J ends were trimmed by 0 bases and 8 bases, with 12 bases remaining between them. The protocol was immunoSEQ multiplex PCR, while the TCRdb copy is restricted to in-frame clones and leaves out a portion. The sample holds over 45,000 clones, over 65% seen once. The rearrangement links TRBV7-9 to TRBJ2-3, with D hard to call. The TCR was taken from a human patient who received a liver transplant. Some T cells may arise from the graft donor. The sample consisted of CD4+ T cells from blood, taken 52 to 60 months after liver transplant. CDR3 DNA sequence: TGTGCCAGCAGCTTAGCGCCGTCAACCTTTACGCAGTATTTT. Translated, it gives CASSLAPSTFTQYF.